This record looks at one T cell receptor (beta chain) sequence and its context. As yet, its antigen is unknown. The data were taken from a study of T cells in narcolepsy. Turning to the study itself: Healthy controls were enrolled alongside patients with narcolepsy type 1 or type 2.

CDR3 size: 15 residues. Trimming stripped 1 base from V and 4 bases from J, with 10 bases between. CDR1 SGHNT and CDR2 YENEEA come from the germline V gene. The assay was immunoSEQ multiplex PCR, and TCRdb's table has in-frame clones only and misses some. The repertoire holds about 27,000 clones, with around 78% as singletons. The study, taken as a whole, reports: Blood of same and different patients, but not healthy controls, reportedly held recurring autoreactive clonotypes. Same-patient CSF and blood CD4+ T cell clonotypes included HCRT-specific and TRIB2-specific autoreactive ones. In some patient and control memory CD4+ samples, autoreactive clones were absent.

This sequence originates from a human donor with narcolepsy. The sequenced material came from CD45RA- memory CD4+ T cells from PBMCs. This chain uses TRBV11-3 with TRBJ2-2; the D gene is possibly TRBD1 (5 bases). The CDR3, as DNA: TGTGCCAGCAGCTTAGTCTCAGGGCCCACCGGGGAGCTGTTTTTT. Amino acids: CASSLVSGPTGELFF.